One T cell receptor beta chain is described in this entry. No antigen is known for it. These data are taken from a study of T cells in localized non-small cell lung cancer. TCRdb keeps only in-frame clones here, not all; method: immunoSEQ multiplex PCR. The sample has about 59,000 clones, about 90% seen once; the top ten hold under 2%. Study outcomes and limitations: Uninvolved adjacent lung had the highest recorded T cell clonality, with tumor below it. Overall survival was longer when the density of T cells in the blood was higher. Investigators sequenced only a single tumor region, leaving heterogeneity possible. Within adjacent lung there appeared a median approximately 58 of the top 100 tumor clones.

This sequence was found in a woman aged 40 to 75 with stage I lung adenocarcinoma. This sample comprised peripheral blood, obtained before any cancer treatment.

The CDR3 sequence: CASSILSNEKLFF. For the CDR3, the DNA is TGTGCCAGTAGTATCCTCAGTAATGAAAAACTGTTTTTT. The chain employs TRBV19 and TRBJ1-4; no clear D gene. V was clipped by 3 bases and J by 4 bases, with 6 bases between them. The CDR3 is 13 amino acids. CDR1 and CDR2 (germline): LNHDA, SQIVND (reference sequence). Supplemented by reference TRBV19 and TRBJ1-4, the full variable domain reads DGGITQSPKYLFRKEGQNVTLSCEQNLNHDAMYWYRQDPGQGLRLIYYSQIVNDFQKGDIAEGYSVSREKKESFPLTVTSAQKNPTAFYLCASSILSNEKLFFGSGTQLSVL.